This paragraph reports one T cell receptor beta chain. In the authors' workflow: For nucleated cells, counts were estimated from reference gene primer amplification. TCRdb keeps only in-frame clones here, not all; method: immunoSEQ multiplex PCR. Clonal size and the V and J genes are those of that table, whereas D and trimming came from the DNA. The table has 150,000 to 200,000 clones, approximately 90% seen once. This sample stems from a study of blood T cell repertoires in COVID-19. As for the study in general: The study drew acute and convalescent COVID-19 samples from the United States, Italy and Spain. Sample material is recorded as cDNA or gDNA derived from T cells, B-cell-depleted T cells, or PBMCs.

The CDR3 spans 16 residues. CDR1 MNHNS and CDR2 SASEGT come from the germline V gene. Trimming took off 1 base at V and 0 bases at J, with 10 bases between the two ends. Sequenced material: peripheral blood. This chain joins TRBV6-1 and TRBJ1-3; D is perhaps TRBD1 (5 bases). The sequence derives from a young woman with acute or convalescent COVID-19. DNA of the CDR3: TGTGCCAGCAGTGAAGGGGACTGGAACTCTGGAAACACCATATATTTT. Translation: CASSEGDWNSGNTIYF.